Shown below are 25 T cell receptor beta chains from a single sample sequenced in a study of control samples from healthy donors and cancer patients. Only in-frame clones appear in the TCRdb table, and some are missing; sequencing was by immunoSEQ multiplex PCR. Of 65,000 to 85,000 clones in the sample, around nine tenths were seen once. Sequenced input: PBMCs. The receptors come from a woman in her forties or fifties with colorectal cancer.

This sequence joins TRBV5-8 and TRBJ2-1; D uncertain. The CDR3 spans 16 residues. Trimming removed 1 base from V and 0 bases from J, with 11 bases in between. Germline loops: CDR1 SGHTS, CDR2 YDEGEE. The CDR3, as DNA: TGTGCCAGCAGCTTGAGTCGGACCAGCTCCTACAATGAGCAGTTCTTC. Protein: CASSLSRTSSYNEQFF.

The chain combines TRBV5-1 with TRBJ2-1; 8 bases are a match to TRBD2. With 0 bases clipped from V and 2 bases from J, the junction kept 13 bases outside the gene matches. Germline CDR1 is SGHRS and CDR2 is YFSETQ. This CDR3 has 19 amino acids. As DNA, the CDR3 is TGCGCCAGCAGCTTGGACCTTTGGCGGGGGGTTCCCCCCTACAATGAGCAGTTCTTC. This gives the protein CASSLDLWRGVPPYNEQFF.

The rearrangement links TRBV5-1 to TRBJ2-3; 7 bases match TRBD1. Germline V gene data show CDR1 as SGHRS and CDR2 as YFSETQ. CDR3 size: 16 residues. Trimming took 4 bases from V and 0 from J; bases not matched to a gene: 8. In DNA form, the CDR3 reads TGCGCCAGCAGCGATGACAGGGTTCTTAGCACAGATACGCAGTATTTT. This sequence encodes CASSDDRVLSTDTQYF.

V and J are TRBV12-3 or TRBV12-4 and TRBJ2-2; D remains ambiguous. The V gene lost 7 bases and the J gene lost 6 bases, with 9 bases spanning the gap. This CDR3 region has 12 residues. The DNA of the CDR3 is TGTGCCAGCACCGTTGACCCCGGGGAGCTGTTTTTT. As protein: CASTVDPGELFF.

The chain is built from TRBV18 and TRBJ1-2; D is uncertain. This CDR3 spans 18 amino acids. Trimming pared 2 bases from V and 0 bases from J, leaving 19 bases between. The germline CDR1 and CDR2 sequences are KGHSH and LQKENI. The CDR3 is CASSPIRISSSSNYGYTF. CDR3 coding DNA: TGTGCCAGCTCACCAATCCGTATAAGTAGTTCTTCTAACTATGGCTACACCTTC.

The chain joins TRBV6-6 to TRBJ2-5; 10 bases fit TRBD2. This CDR3 is 13 amino acids long. V lost 6 bases, J lost 5 bases, and 3 bases stayed unmatched. Germline CDR1 reads MNHNY; CDR2 reads SVGAGI (reference sequence). CDR3 nucleotides: TGTGCCAGCAGCCTTAGCGGGGGGGAGACCCAGTACTTC. Encoded protein: CASSLSGGETQYF.

The genes are TRBV24-1 and TRBJ1-5; D is possibly TRBD1 (6 bases). CDR3 size: 14 residues. Germline lookup yields CDR1 KGHDR and CDR2 SFDVKD. V was pared by 3 bases and J by 5 bases, with 10 bases between. The CDR3 bases are TGTGCCACCAGTGATCGGACAGCTCATCAGCCCCAGCATTTT. This codes for CATSDRTAHQPQHF.

By share, this clone ranks as medium-sized (0.01 to 0.1%). V gene TRBV15 combines with J gene TRBJ1-6; D is uncertain. Germline lookup yields CDR1 LNHNV and CDR2 YYDKDF (reference sequence). There are 9 residues in the CDR3. Trimming took off 10 bases at V and 10 bases at J, with 5 bases between the two ends. The CDR3 nucleotides are TGTGCCAATTGGTCACCCCTCCACTTT. Amino acid sequence: CANWSPLHF. The complete variable domain, with remaining parts taken from reference TRBV15 and TRBJ1-6, reads DAMVIQNPRYQVTQFGKPVTLSCSQTLNHNVMYWYQQKSSQAPKLLFHYYDKDFNNEADTPDNFQSRRPNTSFCFLDIRSPGLGDTAMYLCANWSPLHFGNGTRLTVT.

This chain links TRBV7-9 with TRBJ2-3, with a possible D match to TRBD1 (8 bases). This CDR3 has 15 amino acids. Trimming cost V 5 bases and J 3 bases, with 15 bases left between them. From germline, CDR1 is SEHNR and CDR2 FQNEAQ (reference sequence). CDR3 nucleotides: TGTGCCAGCAGCCCGGGAGGACAGGGAACAGATACGCAGTATTTT. Translated, it gives CASSPGGQGTDTQYF. Looking up the rest from reference TRBV7-9 and TRBJ2-3 gives the full variable domain: DTGVSQNPRHKITKRGQNVTFRCDPISEHNRLYWYRQTLGQGPEFLTYFQNEAQLEKSRLLSDRFSAERPKGSFSTLEIQRTEQGDSAMYLCASSPGGQGTDTQYFGPGTRLTVL.

The rearrangement uses TRBV12-3 or TRBV12-4 and TRBJ1-1; 7 bases are a match to TRBD1. The V and J ends lost 7 bases and 5 bases, in that order; junction bases with no gene match: 7. The CDR3 sequence is 13 residues long. The CDR3 sequence: CASTPTGRTEAFF. The DNA for the CDR3 is TGTGCCAGCACCCCGACAGGGAGGACTGAAGCTTTCTTT.

This chain joins TRBV7-2 and TRBJ2-3, with 8 bases aligning to TRBD2. This CDR3 comprises 17 residues. Germline values: CDR1 SGHTA, CDR2 FQGNSA. V gave up 1 base and J gave up 5 bases; unmatched junction bases: 11. This CDR3 reads CASSLDVAGGREDTQYF. CDR3 in DNA: TGTGCCAGCAGCTTAGACGTTGCGGGGGGCAGGGAAGATACGCAGTATTTT.

The gene calls are TRBV4-1 and TRBJ2-5, with a weak D call TRBD1 (5 bases). This CDR3 is 15 amino acids long. The V and J ends lost 1 base and 2 bases respectively, with 11 bases between them. The germline V gene has CDR1 MGHRA and CDR2 YSYEKL. CDR3 coding DNA: TGCGCCAGCAGCCAAGTGGGGCCACCTCAAGAGACCCAGTACTTC. Amino acids: CASSQVGPPQETQYF.

The chain has TRBV9 and TRBJ2-5; 15 nucleotides align to TRBD2. The germline V gene has CDR1 SGDLS and CDR2 YYNGEE. The CDR3 has 17 amino acids. The V and J ends lost 6 bases and 2 bases, in that order; junction bases with no gene match: 8. CDR3 coding DNA: TGTGCCAGCACGAGGACTAGCGGGGGGGCAGGGCAAGAGACCCAGTACTTC. It yields the protein CASTRTSGGAGQETQYF.

The CDR3 DNA sequence: TGTGCCATCAGTGATGTTACAGGGGGCGCCTACAATGAGCAGTTCTTC. This translates into CAISDVTGGAYNEQFF. V is TRBV10-3 and J is TRBJ2-1; 9 positions match TRBD1. CDR3 size: 16 residues. Germline V lookup: CDR1 ENHRY, CDR2 SYGVKD. The V and J ends lost 3 bases and 2 bases, in that order; junction bases with no gene match: 5.

The chain is built from TRBV7-3 and TRBJ1-3; 7 nucleotides align to TRBD1. CDR1 is SGHTA and CDR2 is FQGTGA in the germline V gene. The CDR3 is made up of 16 amino acids. V dropped 5 bases and J dropped 2; count of bases not matched to a gene: 9. The CDR3 DNA is TGTGCCAGCAGCCTAGGCCCACAGGGGACTGGAAACACCATATATTTT. It specifies CASSLGPQGTGNTIYF.

The chain links TRBV27 to TRBJ1-1; TRBD1 agrees at 10 bases. Germline lookup yields CDR1 MNHEY and CDR2 SMNVEV (reference sequence). There are 15 residues in the CDR3. Trimming at V came to 5 bases and at J to 4 bases, leaving 7 bases not matched to a gene. The CDR3 loop reads CASSLMGQGSTEAFF. CDR3 DNA sequence: TGTGCCAGCAGTCTTATGGGACAGGGGAGCACTGAAGCTTTCTTT.

The CDR3 spells CASSYTGANEQFF. The CDR3 coding sequence is TGTGCCAGCAGTTATACAGGGGCCAATGAGCAGTTCTTC. The genes are TRBV6-6 and TRBJ2-1; TRBD1 matches 7 bases. Germline lookup yields CDR1 MNHNY and CDR2 SVGAGI (reference sequence). The CDR3 sequence is 13 residues long. V dropped 3 bases and J dropped 6; count of bases not matched to a gene: 2.

V is TRBV4-1 and J is TRBJ2-7, with D perhaps being TRBD1 or TRBD2 (5 bases each). Germline V CDR1 and CDR2: MGHRA, YSYEKL. The ends were cut back, 1 base at V and 4 bases at J, with 11 bases in the middle. This CDR3 comprises 14 residues. In DNA, the CDR3 is TGCGCCAGCAGCCAAGTCCCGGGGCCATACGAGCAGTACGTC. It is translated as CASSQVPGPYEQYV.

This clone has a single count. The V and J genes are TRBV7-9 and TRBJ2-7, with a possible D match to TRBD2 (7 bases). There are 13 residues in the CDR3. Germline V gene sequence: CDR1 SEHNR, CDR2 FQNEAQ (reference sequence). This CDR3 reads CASSLMAGAELDV. The CDR3 DNA is TGTGCCAGCAGCTTAATGGCGGGGGCTGAGCTGGACGTC.

This clone was counted a few times. This chain uses TRBV28 with TRBJ1-1, with 9 nucleotides matching TRBD1. V gave up 6 bases and J gave up 2 bases; unmatched junction bases: 10. This CDR3 contains 16 residues. From germline, CDR1 is MDHEN and CDR2 SYDVKM. The CDR3 protein is CASSSLGTGLNTEAFF. The CDR3, as DNA: TGTGCCAGCAGCTCTCTGGGGACAGGGCTTAACACTGAAGCTTTCTTT.

The J gene is TRBJ2-2, the V gene TRBV18; D ambiguous. This CDR3 comprises 13 residues. Trimming stripped 1 base from V and 7 bases from J, with 7 bases between. Germline V gene data show CDR1 as KGHSH and CDR2 as LQKENI. DNA for the CDR3: TGTGCCAGCTCACCACGGGCTCGCGGGGAGCTGTTTTTT. This gives the protein CASSPRARGELFF.

This clone was recorded a few times. The chain joins TRBV18 to TRBJ2-5; no clear D. Germline V gives CDR1 KGHSH, CDR2 LQKENI. Trimming took off 7 bases at V and 5 bases at J, with 8 bases between the two ends. The CDR3 runs to 11 residues. CDR3 protein: CASLKGETQYF. The CDR3 coding sequence is TGTGCCAGCTTAAAAGGGGAGACCCAGTACTTC.

The chain has TRBV6-2 or TRBV6-3 and TRBJ2-7; TRBD1 is a possible D gene (7 bases). The ends were cut back, 2 bases at V and 6 bases at J, with 11 bases in the middle. Germline loops: CDR1 MNHEY, CDR2 SVGEGT. The CDR3 runs to 13 residues. The DNA for the CDR3 is TGTGCCAGCAGTTACCACAGGGGAGGCGAGCAGTACGTC. This codes for CASSYHRGGEQYV.

V usage is TRBV28 and J usage is TRBJ1-4; D is possibly TRBD1 (5 bases). With 2 bases removed from V and 4 bases from J, the gap between germline ends came to 17 bases. The V gene's germline CDR1 is MDHEN and CDR2 SYDVKM. This CDR3 has 17 residues. In DNA form, the CDR3 reads TGTGCCAGCAGTTTAGCTGGGGCAGTTTCCTATAATGAAAAACTGTTTTTT. The encoded protein is CASSLAGAVSYNEKLFF.

Only one count was recorded for this clone. V and J are TRBV18 and TRBJ2-1, with 10 bases aligning to TRBD2. The V gene end was trimmed by 5 bases and the J gene end by 6 bases; junction bases not matched to a gene: 4. Germline V lookup: CDR1 KGHSH, CDR2 LQKENI. The CDR3 is 14 residues long. The CDR3 region is CASSGLAGANEQFF. In DNA, the CDR3 is TGTGCCAGCTCAGGGCTAGCGGGGGCCAATGAGCAGTTCTTC. The full variable domain, rest sourced from reference TRBV18 and TRBJ2-1, is NAGVMQNPRHLVRRRGQEARLRCSPMKGHSHVYWYRQLPEEGLKFMVYLQKENIIDESGMPKERFSAEFPKEGPSILRIQQVVRGDSAAYFCASSGLAGANEQFFGPGTRLTVL.